This T cell receptor (beta chain) was identified in a study of blood T cell repertoires in COVID-19. Study details: The samples span acute and convalescent COVID-19 from the United States, Italy and Spain. From T cells, B-cell-depleted T cells, or PBMCs came the material, which was cDNA or gDNA.

Germline CDR1 and CDR2: SQVTM and ANQGSEA. The CDR3 is made up of 17 amino acids. With 4 bases removed from V and 5 bases from J, the gap between germline ends came to 24 bases. Produced via immunoSEQ multiplex PCR; TCRdb's table is partial and in-frame only. This sample has 80,000 to 100,000 clones; around 87% occur once, and the top ten carry 20%. This clonotype originated in a human donor in a cohort sampled during active COVID-19. The J gene is TRBJ2-1, the V gene TRBV29-1; a possible D gene is TRBD1 (6 bases). What was sequenced was peripheral blood. For the CDR3, the DNA is TGCAGCGTTGTTGATCATACATGGGGGCGGACCGACAATGAGCAGTTCTTC. Translating gives CSVVDHTWGRTDNEQFF.